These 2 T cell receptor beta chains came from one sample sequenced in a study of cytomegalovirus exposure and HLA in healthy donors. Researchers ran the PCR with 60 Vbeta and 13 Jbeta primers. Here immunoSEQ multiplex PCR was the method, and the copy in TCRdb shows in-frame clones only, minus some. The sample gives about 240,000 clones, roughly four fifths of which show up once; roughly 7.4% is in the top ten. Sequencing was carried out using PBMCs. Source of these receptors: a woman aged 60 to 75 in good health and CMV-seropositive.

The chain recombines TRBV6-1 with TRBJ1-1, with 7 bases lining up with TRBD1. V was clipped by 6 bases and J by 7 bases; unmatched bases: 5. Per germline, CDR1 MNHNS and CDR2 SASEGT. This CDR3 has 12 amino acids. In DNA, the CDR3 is TGTGCCAGCAGGAAGGACAGGAATGAAGCTTTCTTT. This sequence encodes CASRKDRNEAFF.

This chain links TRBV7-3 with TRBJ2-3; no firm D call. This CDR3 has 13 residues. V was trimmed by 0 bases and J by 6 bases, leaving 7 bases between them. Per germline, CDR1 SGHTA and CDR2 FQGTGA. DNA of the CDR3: TGTGCCAGCAGCTTAACCTGGCCGGATACGCAGTATTTT. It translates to CASSLTWPDTQYF.